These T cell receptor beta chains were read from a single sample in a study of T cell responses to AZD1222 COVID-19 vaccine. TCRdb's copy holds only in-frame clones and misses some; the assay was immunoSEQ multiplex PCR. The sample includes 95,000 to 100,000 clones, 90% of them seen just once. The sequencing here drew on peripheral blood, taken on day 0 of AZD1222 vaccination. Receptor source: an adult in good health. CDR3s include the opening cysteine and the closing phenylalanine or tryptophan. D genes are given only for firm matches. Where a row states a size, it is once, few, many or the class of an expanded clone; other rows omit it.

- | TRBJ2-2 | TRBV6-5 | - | CASSLTPNTGELFF | TGTGCCAGCAGTTTGACACCGAACACCGGGGAGCTGTTTTTT
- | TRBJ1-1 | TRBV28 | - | CASSNHNTEAFF | TGTGCCAGCAGCAACCACAACACTGAAGCTTTCTTT
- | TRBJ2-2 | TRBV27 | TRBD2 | CASSWRGSGELFF | TGTGCCAGCAGTTGGCGGGGGAGCGGGGAGCTGTTTTTT
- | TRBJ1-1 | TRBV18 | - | CASSQYRERDTEAFF | TGTGCCAGCTCACAGTACAGGGAAAGGGACACTGAAGCTTTCTTT
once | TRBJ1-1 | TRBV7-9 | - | CASSAGSVVTEAFF | TGTGCCAGCAGCGCCGGGTCCGTGGTCACTGAAGCTTTCTTT
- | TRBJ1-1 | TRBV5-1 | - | CASSRWTESTEAFF | TGCGCCAGCAGCAGGTGGACAGAATCCACTGAAGCTTTCTTT
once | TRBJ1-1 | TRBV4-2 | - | CASSQDISGTAMVAFF | TGTGCCAGCAGCCAAGATATATCTGGCACGGCGATGGTAGCTTTCTTT
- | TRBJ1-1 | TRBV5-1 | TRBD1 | CASSSEGTGTFTNTEAFF | TGCGCCAGCAGCTCAGAAGGGACAGGGACCTTTACGAACACTGAAGCTTTCTTT
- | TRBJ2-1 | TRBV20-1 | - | CSASGASSSYNEQFF | TGCAGTGCTAGTGGGGCGAGTAGCTCCTACAATGAGCAGTTCTTC
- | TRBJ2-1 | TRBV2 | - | CASNIGLSNEQFF | TGTGCCAGCAACATCGGGCTCTCCAATGAGCAGTTCTTC
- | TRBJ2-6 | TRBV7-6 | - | CASSLAASSGANVLTF | TGTGCCAGCAGCTTAGCCGCGAGCTCTGGGGCCAACGTCCTGACTTTC
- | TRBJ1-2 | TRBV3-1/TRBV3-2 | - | CASSQELGPNYGYTF | TGTGCCAGCAGCCAAGAACTCGGACCAAACTATGGCTACACCTTC
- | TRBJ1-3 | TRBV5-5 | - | CASSLDRASGNTIYF | TGTGCCAGCAGCTTGGACAGGGCCTCTGGAAACACCATATATTTT
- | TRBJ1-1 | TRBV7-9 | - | CASRGGDNTEAFF | TGTGCCAGCAGGGGAGGCGACAACACTGAAGCTTTCTTT
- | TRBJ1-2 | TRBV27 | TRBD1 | CASRATGGRYGYTF | TGTGCCAGCAGAGCGACAGGGGGCAGGTATGGCTACACCTTC
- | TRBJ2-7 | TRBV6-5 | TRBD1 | CASSLRSDRGNEQYF | TGTGCCAGCAGTTTACGCTCGGACAGGGGGAACGAGCAGTACTTC
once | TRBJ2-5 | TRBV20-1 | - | CSASRGFSASDF | TGCAGTGCTAGTCGAGGCTTCAGCGCGTCGGACTTC
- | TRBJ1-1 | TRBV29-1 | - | CSVNDRTNTEAFF | TGCAGCGTTAACGACAGGACCAACACTGAAGCTTTCTTT
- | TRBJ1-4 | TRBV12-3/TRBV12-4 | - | CASSFGLGEKLFF | TGTGCCAGCAGTTTTGGGTTGGGTGAAAAACTGTTTTTT
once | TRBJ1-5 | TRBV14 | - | CASSQGVRADQPQHF | TGTGCCAGCAGCCAAGGCGTTCGAGCTGATCAGCCCCAGCATTTT
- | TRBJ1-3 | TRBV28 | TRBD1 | CATVRDRIISGNTIYF | TGTGCCACCGTAAGGGACAGAATCATCTCTGGAAACACCATATATTTT
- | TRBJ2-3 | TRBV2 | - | CATTFGGLTDTQYF | TGTGCCACCACGTTCGGGGGGCTCACAGATACGCAGTATTTT
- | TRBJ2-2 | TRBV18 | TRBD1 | CASSPRLDRATGELFF | TGTGCCAGCTCACCCCGCTTGGACAGGGCCACCGGGGAGCTGTTTTTT
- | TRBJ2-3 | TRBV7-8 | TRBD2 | CASSLIISSGLGTQYF | TGTGCCAGCAGCTTGATAATCTCTAGCGGGCTAGGTACGCAGTATTTT
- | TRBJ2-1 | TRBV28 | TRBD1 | CASRLSQGLDNEQFF | TGTGCCAGCAGGCTCTCACAGGGGCTTGACAATGAGCAGTTCTTC
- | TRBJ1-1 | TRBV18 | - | CASSPRQNTEAFF | TGTGCCAGCTCACCAAGGCAGAACACTGAAGCTTTCTTT
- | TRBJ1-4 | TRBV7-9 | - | CASSLGEINEKLFF | TGTGCCAGCAGCTTAGGGGAAATTAATGAAAAACTGTTTTTT
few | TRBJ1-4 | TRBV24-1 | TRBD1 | CAPQGQGNEKLFF | TGTGCGCCTCAGGGACAGGGAAATGAAAAACTGTTTTTT
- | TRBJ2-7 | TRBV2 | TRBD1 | CASRDRDRVSYEQYF | TGTGCCAGCAGAGACCGGGACAGGGTCTCTTACGAGCAGTACTTC
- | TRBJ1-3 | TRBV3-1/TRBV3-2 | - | CASTRGRGRRVDGNTIYF | TGTGCCAGCACGCGAGGGAGGGGAAGACGAGTGGATGGAAACACCATATATTTT
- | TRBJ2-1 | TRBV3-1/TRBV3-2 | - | CASEGPYNEQFF | TGTGCCAGCGAGGGTCCCTACAATGAGCAGTTCTTC
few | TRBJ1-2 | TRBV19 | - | CASSIEFRGTDGYTF | TGTGCCAGTAGTATAGAATTCAGGGGCACGGATGGCTACACCTTC
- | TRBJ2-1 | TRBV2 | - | CARTGTDDYNEQFF | TGTGCCAGGACCGGGACGGATGATTACAATGAGCAGTTCTTC
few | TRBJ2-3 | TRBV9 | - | CASSVGPNTDTQYF | TGTGCCAGCAGCGTAGGCCCTAACACAGATACGCAGTATTTT
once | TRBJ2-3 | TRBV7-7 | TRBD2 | CASSPTSGGTDTQYF | TGTGCCAGCAGTCCTACTAGCGGAGGCACAGATACGCAGTATTTT